Sequencing of this T cell receptor (beta chain) was carried out in a study of shared T cell receptors in the human thymus. Germline CDR1 reads SQVTM; CDR2 reads ANQGSEA. There are 12 residues in the CDR3. V was clipped by 6 bases and J by 6 bases; unmatched bases: 4. Produced via immunoSEQ multiplex PCR; TCRdb's table is partial and in-frame only. The table shows roughly 550,000 clones, with around three quarters occurring only once. The same sample was also studied in work on human thymus T cells. That work states: Repertoires sampled from thymus and blood appeared biased in V and J gene usage. Related research described thymic repertoires that were highly overlapping among unrelated individuals.

J is TRBJ2-1 and V is TRBV29-1, with TRBD1 identical over 8 bases. Sequenced material: thymocytes. The source is a boy in the first two years of life with a congenital heart defect. In DNA form, the CDR3 reads TGCAGCGTCGACAGGGGAGGCAATGAGCAGTTCTTC. The encoded protein is CSVDRGGNEQFF.